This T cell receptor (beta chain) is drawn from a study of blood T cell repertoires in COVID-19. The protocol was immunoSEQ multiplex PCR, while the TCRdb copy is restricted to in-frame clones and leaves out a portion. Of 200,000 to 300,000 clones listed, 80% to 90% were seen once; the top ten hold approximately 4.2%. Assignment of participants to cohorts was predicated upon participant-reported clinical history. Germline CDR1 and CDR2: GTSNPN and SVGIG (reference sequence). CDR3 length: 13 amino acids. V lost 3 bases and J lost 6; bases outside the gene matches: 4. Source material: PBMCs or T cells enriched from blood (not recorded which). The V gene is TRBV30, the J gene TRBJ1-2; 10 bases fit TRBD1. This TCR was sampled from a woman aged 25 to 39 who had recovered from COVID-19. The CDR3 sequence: CAWSPGQGHGYTF. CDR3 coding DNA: TGTGCCTGGAGCCCGGGACAGGGGCATGGCTACACCTTC.